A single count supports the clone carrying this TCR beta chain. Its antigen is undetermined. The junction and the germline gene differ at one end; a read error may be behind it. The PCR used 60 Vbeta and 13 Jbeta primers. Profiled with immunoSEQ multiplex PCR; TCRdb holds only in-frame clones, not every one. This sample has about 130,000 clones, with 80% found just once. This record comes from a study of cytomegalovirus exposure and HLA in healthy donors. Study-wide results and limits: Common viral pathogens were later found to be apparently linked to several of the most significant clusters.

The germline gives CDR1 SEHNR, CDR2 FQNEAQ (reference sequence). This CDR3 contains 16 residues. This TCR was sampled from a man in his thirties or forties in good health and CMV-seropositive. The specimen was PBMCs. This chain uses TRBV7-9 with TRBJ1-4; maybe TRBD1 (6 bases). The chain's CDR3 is CSSSSRQAATNEKLFF. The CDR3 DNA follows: TGTTCCAGCAGCTCCCGACAGGCAGCAACTAATGAAAAACTGTTTTTT. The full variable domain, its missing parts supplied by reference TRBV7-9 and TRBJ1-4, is DTGVSQNPRHKITKRGQNVTFRCDPISEHNRLYWYRQTLGQGPEFLTYFQNEAQLEKSRLLSDRFSAERPKGSFSTLEIQRTEQGDSAMYLCSSSSRQAATNEKLFFGSGTQLSVL.